This T cell receptor beta chain comes out of a study of blood T cells in healthy people across ages. Overall study findings and caveats: Unknown CMV status may confound age-related changes in expanded clones. PBMCs left unsorted prevented a conclusive naive versus antigen-experienced comparison. In long-lived donors, naive CD4+ cell counts and diversity exceeded those of aged donors.

Donors were systemically healthy Caucasian individuals from Russia aged roughly 6 to 100 years. PCR was performed a second time for about 7 to 11 cycles using a sample-barcoded 5' primer and a J-beta primer mix. MiXCR was run by TCRdb on the 5' RACE reads, yielding one entry per CDR3 protein. This sample yields about 650,000 distinct CDR3 sequences, of which approximately 30% are seen a single time; roughly 14% belongs to the top ten. Comments on this clonotype: Its specificity is not known.

CDR1 is GTSNPN, CDR2 SVGIG, per germline (reference sequence). The CDR3 consists of 16 residues. Trimming removed 0 bases from V and 7 bases from J; junction bases left unmatched: 5. Source material: blood. The chain has TRBV30 and TRBJ2-1, with 14 bases that match TRBD2. The sequence was collected from a woman aged 80 or over in good health. The CDR3 DNA is TGTGCCTGGAGTGTAATAGGGACTAGCGGGGGAAATGAGCAGTTCTTC. Translating gives CAWSVIGTSGGNEQFF.